This T cell receptor (beta chain) was captured in a study of cytomegalovirus exposure and HLA in healthy donors. Overall study results and limits: Among TCR sequences, most were rare, though some public TCRs appeared in many donors.

Comment on this clone: Its matching antigen is unknown. At one of its ends the junction is not consistent with the germline gene, which may arise from a read error.

CDR3 size: 14 residues. In germline, CDR1 is MNHEY, CDR2 SMNVEV (reference sequence). The PCR employed 60 Vbeta primers together with 13 Jbeta primers. The table came from immunoSEQ multiplex PCR; TCRdb's copy has only in-frame clones and leaves some out. The data show more than 100,000 clones, about four fifths seen once. Sequencing was performed on PBMCs. The receptor was derived from a male donor in good health and CMV-seronegative. J is TRBJ2-7 and V is TRBV27, with 10 bases matching TRBD1. The CDR3, as DNA: TGTGCCAGCAGTTCCGGGACAGGGGCCTACGAGCAGTGCTTC. Translating it yields CASSSGTGAYEQCF.